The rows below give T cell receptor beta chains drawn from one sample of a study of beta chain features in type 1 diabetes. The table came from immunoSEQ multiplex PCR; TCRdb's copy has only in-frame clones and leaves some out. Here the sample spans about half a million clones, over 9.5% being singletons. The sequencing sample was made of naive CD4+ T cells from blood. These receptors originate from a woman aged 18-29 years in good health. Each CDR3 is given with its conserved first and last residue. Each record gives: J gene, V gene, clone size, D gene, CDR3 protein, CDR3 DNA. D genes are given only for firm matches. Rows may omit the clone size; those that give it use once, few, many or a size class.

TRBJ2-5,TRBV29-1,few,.,CSVPTAGSGTQYF,TGCAGCGTCCCGACGGCAGGGTCGGGGACCCAGTACTTC
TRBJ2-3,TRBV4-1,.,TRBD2,CASSQRLAGPASTDTQYF,TGCGCCAGCAGCCAGCGTTTAGCGGGACCAGCTAGCACAGATACGCAGTATTTT
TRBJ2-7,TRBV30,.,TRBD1,CAWEGQGIAEQYF,TGTGCCTGGGAAGGACAGGGGATCGCCGAGCAGTACTTC
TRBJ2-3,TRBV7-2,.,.,CASSEATPDTQYF,TGTGCCAGCAGTGAAGCAACGCCGGATACGCAGTATTTT
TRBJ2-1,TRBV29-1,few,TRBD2,CSVAKGASGYNEQFF,TGCAGCGTTGCCAAGGGCGCTAGCGGGTACAATGAGCAGTTCTTC
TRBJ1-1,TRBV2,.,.,CASRHRAMNTEAFF,TGTGCCAGCAGACACAGGGCCATGAACACTGAAGCTTTCTTT
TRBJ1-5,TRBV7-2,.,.,CACGVDQPQHF,TGTGCCTGTGGGGTGGATCAGCCCCAGCATTTT
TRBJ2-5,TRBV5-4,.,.,CASSSRRGPETQYF,TGTGCCAGCAGCTCGAGGAGGGGGCCAGAGACCCAGTACTTC
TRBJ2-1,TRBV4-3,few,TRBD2,CASSQGGTNYNEQFF,TGCGCCAGCAGCCAAGGCGGGACTAACTACAATGAGCAGTTCTTC
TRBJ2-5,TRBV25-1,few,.,CASSRGGAQETQYF,TGTGCCAGCAGTCGCGGCGGCGCCCAAGAGACCCAGTACTTC
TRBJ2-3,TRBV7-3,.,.,CASSPYGGTQYF,TGTGCCAGCAGCCCCTACGGGGGTACGCAGTATTTT
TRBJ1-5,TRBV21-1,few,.,CASINNQPQHF,TGTGCCAGCATCAATAACCAGCCCCAGCATTTT
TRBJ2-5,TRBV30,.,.,CAWRVPALETQYF,TGTGCCTGGAGGGTACCCGCACTAGAGACCCAGTACTTC
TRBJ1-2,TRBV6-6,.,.,CASSPLGGSGYTF,TGTGCCAGCAGCCCCCTAGGGGGTAGTGGCTACACCTTC
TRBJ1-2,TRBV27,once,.,CASSLEGTGYGYTF,TGTGCCAGCAGTTTAGAGGGTACGGGCTATGGCTACACCTTC
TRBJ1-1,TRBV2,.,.,CASSIGPEAFF,TGTGCCAGCAGTATCGGGCCAGAAGCTTTCTTT
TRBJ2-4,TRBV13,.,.,CASSRRDKKNIQYF,TGTGCCAGCAGCCGCCGGGACAAGAAAAACATTCAGTACTTC
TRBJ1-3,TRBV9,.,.,CASSRSSSGNTIYF,TGTGCCAGCAGCCGGTCTAGCTCTGGAAACACCATATATTTT
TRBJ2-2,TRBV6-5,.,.,CASSYTETGELFF,TGTGCCAGCAGTTACACCGAAACCGGGGAGCTGTTTTTT
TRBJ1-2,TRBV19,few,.,CASSIPGKGYGYTF,TGTGCCAGTAGTATACCTGGGAAGGGCTATGGCTACACCTTC
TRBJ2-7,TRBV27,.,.,CASATRYEQYF,TGTGCCAGCGCCACTAGATACGAGCAGTACTTC
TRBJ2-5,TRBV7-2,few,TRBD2,CASSPSPKRLAGDETQYF,TGTGCCAGCAGCCCATCACCAAAGAGACTAGCGGGGGACGAGACCCAGTACTTC
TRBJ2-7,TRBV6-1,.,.,CASRAAQSAYEQYF,TGTGCCAGCCGCGCGGCACAGAGTGCCTACGAGCAGTACTTC
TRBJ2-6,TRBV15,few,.,CATSPRGGTGANVLTF,TGTGCCACCAGCCCCCGAGGGGGGACTGGGGCCAACGTCCTGACTTTC
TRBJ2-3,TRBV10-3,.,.,CAIRKEVGTDTQYF,TGTGCCATCCGAAAGGAGGTGGGCACAGATACGCAGTATTTT
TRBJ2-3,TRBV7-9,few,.,CASSPHEGQYF,TGTGCCAGCAGCCCCCATGAGGGGCAGTATTTT
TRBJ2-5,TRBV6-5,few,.,CASSPRGETQYF,TGTGCCAGCAGCCCCCGGGGGGAGACCCAGTACTTC
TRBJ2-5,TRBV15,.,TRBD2,CATSRAISSGRARETQYF,TGTGCCACCAGCAGAGCGATAAGTAGCGGGAGGGCCAGAGAGACCCAGTACTTC
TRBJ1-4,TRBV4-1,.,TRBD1,CASSLPLVGTATNEKLFF,TGCGCCAGCAGCCTCCCCTTGGTCGGGACAGCAACTAATGAAAAACTGTTTTTT
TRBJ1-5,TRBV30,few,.,CAWGKSGRNQPQHF,TGTGCCTGGGGCAAGTCCGGCCGCAATCAGCCCCAGCATTTT
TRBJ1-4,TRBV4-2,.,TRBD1,CASSPRDSSNEKLFF,TGTGCCAGCAGCCCCCGGGACAGCTCAAATGAAAAACTGTTTTTT
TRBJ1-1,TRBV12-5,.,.,CASGLGTWGGYEAFF,TGTGCTAGTGGTTTGGGAACCTGGGGAGGTTATGAAGCTTTCTTT
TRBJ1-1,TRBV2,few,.,CASSRQVSEAFF,TGTGCCAGCAGCAGACAGGTCTCTGAAGCTTTCTTT
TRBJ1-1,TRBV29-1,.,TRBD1,CSVEAVPGQGGDTEAFF,TGCAGCGTTGAAGCCGTACCTGGACAGGGGGGTGACACTGAAGCTTTCTTT
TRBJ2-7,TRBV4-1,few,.,CASSQLRSEQYF,TGCGCCAGCAGCCAATTAAGGAGCGAGCAGTACTTC
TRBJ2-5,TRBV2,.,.,CASSINGGPETQYF,TGTGCCAGCAGTATTAATGGGGGGCCGGAGACCCAGTACTTC
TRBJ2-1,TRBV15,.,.,CATSRVDRLNEQFF,TGTGCCACCAGCAGAGTAGACAGGCTCAATGAGCAGTTCTTC
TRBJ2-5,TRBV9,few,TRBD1,CASSRTGWQVETQYF,TGTGCCAGCAGCCGGACAGGGTGGCAGGTAGAGACCCAGTACTTC
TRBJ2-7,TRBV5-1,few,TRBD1,CASSLVPGGYEQYF,TGCGCCAGCAGCTTGGTACCAGGGGGCTACGAGCAGTACTTC
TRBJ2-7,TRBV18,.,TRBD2,CASSPVAGGSYEQYF,TGTGCCAGCTCACCAGTAGCGGGGGGCTCCTACGAGCAGTACTTC
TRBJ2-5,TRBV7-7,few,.,CASSFRATQYF,TGTGCTAGCAGCTTCAGGGCCACCCAGTACTTC
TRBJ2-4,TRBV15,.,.,CATSRGHSGGAKNIQYF,TGTGCCACCAGCAGGGGACACTCAGGTGGGGCCAAAAACATTCAGTACTTC
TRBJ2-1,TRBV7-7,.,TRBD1,CASSSGTASYNEQFF,TGTGCTAGCAGCTCCGGGACAGCCTCCTACAATGAGCAGTTCTTC
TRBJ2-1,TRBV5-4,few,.,CATPSEGAVGNEQFF,TGTGCCACCCCCTCGGAGGGGGCGGTAGGAAATGAGCAGTTCTTC